Detailed here is one T cell receptor (beta chain). Its target is not known. The data were obtained in a study of PD-1 blockade in classical Hodgkin lymphoma. Background on the study: Administration of nivolumab to patients was at 3 mg/kg intravenously every 2 weeks.

Germline V gene data show CDR1 as SEHNR and CDR2 as FQNEAQ (reference sequence). The ends were cut back, 0 bases at V and 11 bases at J, with 9 bases in the middle. This CDR3 contains 12 residues. TCRdb's table, derived via immunoSEQ multiplex PCR, lists solely in-frame clones and lacks some. The table records around 25,000 clones, over 55% of them present only once. General observations from the study: For complete responders, baseline diversity was comparable to that of newly diagnosed patients. Patients excluded were those beginning nivolumab under 1 year after ASCT. Repertoire differences lack defined causes, possibly disease activity or prior therapy.

The time point was: cycle 4 day 1 (C4D1), after more than five weeks of nivolumab. No patient escaped relapse after autologous stem cell transplantation, and brentuximab vedotin exposure varied. The clonotype comes from a human donor with classical Hodgkin lymphoma. V gene TRBV7-9 combines with J gene TRBJ2-3; no definite D call. The sequenced sample was peripheral blood mononuclear cells (PBMCs), obtained before the fourth cycle of nivolumab. This CDR3 reads CASSLARLGQYF. CDR3 sequence (DNA): TGTGCCAGCAGCTTAGCACGCCTAGGGCAGTATTTT.